These 18 T cell receptor beta chains originate from one sample sequenced in a study of CD8 T cells in Susac syndrome (dated by TCRdb to the late 2010s). Receptor libraries were prepared by the immunoSEQ multiplex PCR assay. RNA was extracted using the RNeasy kit, and about 0.45 to 1 microgram was reverse transcribed with random hexamers. The public reads were run again by TCRdb, first through fastp at Q25 and then through MiXCR, and only productive beta chains were kept. Each entry is one CDR3 protein sequence, shown with its most common DNA and genes. This sample holds some 100,000 distinct CDR3 sequences; 85% to 95% were observed only once. The ten largest make up just under 0.095% of the sample. The sequenced sample consisted of CD4+ T cells from PBMCs. The receptors originated from a human donor with multiple sclerosis.

V is TRBV3-1 and J is TRBJ1-2; no clear D. This CDR3 has 15 residues. Deletions cut 0 bases from V and 8 bases from J, with 16 bases between. From germline, CDR1 is LGHDT and CDR2 YNNKEL (reference sequence). CDR3 sequence (DNA): TGTGCCAGCAGCCAAGAAGGGAACCGCCTCCGAGGCTACACCTTC. This sequence encodes CASSQEGNRLRGYTF.

The J gene is TRBJ1-2, the V gene TRBV11-3; 7 bases map to TRBD1. The V and J ends lost 2 bases and 6 bases, in that order; junction bases with no gene match: 6. The CDR3 totals 14 residues. Looked up from germline, CDR1 is SGHNT and CDR2 is YENEEA. The CDR3 loop reads CASSLTQGQDGYTF. The CDR3 DNA is TGTGCCAGCAGCTTAACACAGGGGCAGGATGGCTACACCTTC.

J is TRBJ2-3 and V is TRBV9, with a possible D match to TRBD2 (6 bases). Looked up from germline, CDR1 is SGDLS and CDR2 is YYNGEE. The CDR3 is 11 residues long. Trimming took off 6 bases at V and 8 bases at J, with 10 bases between the two ends. The CDR3 loop is CASTRDSTQYF. The DNA of the CDR3 is TGTGCCAGCACCCGGGACTCTACGCAGTATTTT. Supplemented by reference TRBV9 and TRBJ2-3, the full variable domain reads DSGVTQTPKHLITATGQRVTLRCSPRSGDLSVYWYQQSLDQGLQFLIQYYNGEERAKGNILERFSAQQFPDLHSELNLSSLELGDSALYFCASTRDSTQYFGPGTRLTVL.

The J gene is TRBJ1-4, the V gene TRBV6-1; possibly TRBD1 for D (5 bases). V dropped 1 base and J dropped 10 bases, with 16 bases sitting between them. This CDR3 region has 15 residues. Germline CDR1 and CDR2: MNHNS and SASEGT. The CDR3 loop reads CASSEGSGNWVKLFF. DNA of the CDR3: TGTGCCAGCAGTGAAGGTTCAGGGAATTGGGTAAAACTGTTTTTT.

The chain joins TRBV4-1 to TRBJ1-1; D uncertain. The V gene's germline CDR1 is MGHRA and CDR2 YSYEKL. Trimming stripped 0 bases from V and 0 bases from J, with 14 bases between. The CDR3 is made up of 17 amino acids. CDR3 loop: CASSQDHRSFLNTEAFF. CDR3 DNA sequence: TGCGCCAGCAGCCAAGATCATCGAAGTTTTTTGAACACTGAAGCTTTCTTT.

The chain carries TRBV23-1 and TRBJ2-7; possible D gene TRBD2, 5 bases. TRBV23-1 is an open reading frame whose function is uncertain. This CDR3 comprises 12 residues. Trimming shortened V by 0 bases and J by 6 bases, and 6 bases separated the two germline ends. The CDR3 DNA is TGCGCCAGCAGTCAATCGCGGGTCGAGCAGTACTTC. Its protein product is CASSQSRVEQYF.

The CDR3 loop reads CASSLVGGDEAFF. The CDR3 bases are TGCGCCAGCAGCTTGGTGGGGGGGGATGAAGCTTTCTTT. This sequence joins TRBV5-1 and TRBJ1-1; possible D gene TRBD1, 5 bases. Germline V gene lookup returns CDR1 SGHRS and CDR2 YFSETQ. This CDR3 has 13 amino acids. V gave up 0 bases and J gave up 7 bases, with 10 bases separating them.

This chain connects TRBV5-1 to TRBJ1-2; no definite D call. V was clipped by 2 bases and J by 8 bases, with 10 bases between them. The CDR3 sequence is 12 residues long. Germline-derived CDR1 and CDR2 are SGHRS and YFSETQ. The CDR3 coding sequence is TGCGCCAGCAGCTTATTCGGGGTCGGCTACACCTTC. Its translation is CASSLFGVGYTF.

This sequence joins TRBV18 and TRBJ1-1; TRBD1 might be the D (5 bases). The length of the CDR3 is 16 residues. V dropped 6 bases and J dropped 2 bases, with 19 bases sitting between them. Germline CDR1 is KGHSH and CDR2 is LQKENI. CDR3 sequence: CASSPGAGRDNTEAFF. CDR3 nucleotide sequence: TGTGCCAGCTCCCCCGGCGCGGGGCGGGACAACACTGAAGCTTTCTTT. The full variable domain, rest sourced from reference TRBV18 and TRBJ1-1, is NAGVMQNPRHLVRRRGQEARLRCSPMKGHSHVYWYRQLPEEGLKFMVYLQKENIIDESGMPKERFSAEFPKEGPSILRIQQVVRGDSAAYFCASSPGAGRDNTEAFFGQGTRLTVV.

With regard to this clonotype: A read error may produce the germline difference seen at one junction end. J is TRBJ2-7 and V is TRBV9, with TRBD1 matching over 8 bases. The germline gives CDR1 SGDLS, CDR2 YYNGEE. This CDR3 is built from 13 residues. The CDR3, as DNA: TGTGCCAGCAGCCCTCTCCCCGGGACAGGTCATGAGTTC. Encoded protein: CASSPLPGTGHEF.

The J gene is TRBJ2-3, the V gene TRBV12-3 or TRBV12-4; 7 bases map to TRBD1. V was pared by 6 bases and J by 3 bases, with 9 bases of the junction left unmatched. The CDR3 runs 15 residues. The CDR3 DNA reads TGTGCCAGCAGCCGTCGAGGGGGCGCGACAGATACGCAGTATTTT. Protein: CASSRRGGATDTQYF.

This clonotype was found once. The chain is built from TRBV20-1 and TRBJ2-5; tentative D call: TRBD1 (5 bases). The CDR3 runs 14 residues. The V end was cut by 1 base, the J end by 4 bases, with 13 bases between. Germline CDR1 DFQATT, CDR2 SNEGSKA (reference sequence). The CDR3 loop is CSARVIQTGETQYF. The DNA for the CDR3 is TGCAGTGCTAGAGTCATTCAAACAGGAGAGACCCAGTACTTC.

In this sample, this clonotype turned up once. This chain connects TRBV28 to TRBJ2-3; 9 nucleotides agree with TRBD1. The V and J ends lost 8 bases and 7 bases, in that order; junction bases with no gene match: 13. Germline V gene data show CDR1 as MDHEN and CDR2 as SYDVKM. The CDR3 has 15 amino acids. This CDR3 is CASLSHTGGRNTQYF. In DNA form, the CDR3 reads TGTGCCAGCCTTTCACATACAGGGGGCAGGAATACGCAGTATTTT.

V is TRBV20-1 and J is TRBJ1-1; no firm D call. Trimming took 8 bases from V and 0 from J, leaving 19 bases between them. CDR1 is DFQATT, CDR2 SNEGSKA, per germline (reference sequence). CDR3 length equals 15 residues. In DNA form, the CDR3 reads TGCAGTACCATCAGGAGTCAGCCCCTGAACACTGAAGCTTTCTTT. Translating gives CSTIRSQPLNTEAFF.

This clonotype was counted only a few times. The chain links TRBV6-5 to TRBJ1-1, with TRBD1 matching 7 bases. Trimming at V came to 5 bases and at J to 4 bases, leaving 7 bases not matched to a gene. Germline CDR1 reads MNHEY; CDR2 reads SVGAGI. The CDR3 loop spans 14 amino acids. This chain's CDR3 is CASSRGGSGTEAFF. The CDR3 DNA reads TGTGCCAGCAGTCGAGGGGGCTCGGGCACTGAAGCTTTCTTT.

V and J are TRBV6-1 and TRBJ2-3; 10 positions match TRBD2. The CDR3 runs to 16 residues. J lost 0 bases, V lost 1 base, and 1 base had no gene match. Germline V CDR1 and CDR2: MNHNS, SASEGT. DNA for the CDR3: TGTGCCAGCAGTGAAGTTAGCGGGGGGAGCACAGATACGCAGTATTTT. Translation gives CASSEVSGGSTDTQYF.

The V and J genes are TRBV2 and TRBJ1-2; a weak D match, TRBD1 (5 bases). The ends were cut back, 8 bases at V and 4 bases at J, with 17 bases in the middle. The CDR3 extends over 14 amino acids. Germline lookup yields CDR1 SNHLY and CDR2 FYNNEI. CDR3 sequence (DNA): TGTGCCAGCCATGCAGGTTCAGGGCTCTATGGCTACACCTTC. Its protein is CASHAGSGLYGYTF.

The genes are TRBV19 and TRBJ2-2; TRBD1 matches 11 bases. Germline CDR1 reads LNHDA; CDR2 reads SQIVND (reference sequence). Germline trimming cut 7 bases from V and 7 bases from J; bases unmatched to any gene: 17. CDR3 length equals 18 residues. The CDR3 DNA reads as TGTGCCAGTAACTTTCTGCCTGGGACAGGGGGTTATGGCGGGGAGCTGTTTTTT. Its translation: CASNFLPGTGGYGGELFF.